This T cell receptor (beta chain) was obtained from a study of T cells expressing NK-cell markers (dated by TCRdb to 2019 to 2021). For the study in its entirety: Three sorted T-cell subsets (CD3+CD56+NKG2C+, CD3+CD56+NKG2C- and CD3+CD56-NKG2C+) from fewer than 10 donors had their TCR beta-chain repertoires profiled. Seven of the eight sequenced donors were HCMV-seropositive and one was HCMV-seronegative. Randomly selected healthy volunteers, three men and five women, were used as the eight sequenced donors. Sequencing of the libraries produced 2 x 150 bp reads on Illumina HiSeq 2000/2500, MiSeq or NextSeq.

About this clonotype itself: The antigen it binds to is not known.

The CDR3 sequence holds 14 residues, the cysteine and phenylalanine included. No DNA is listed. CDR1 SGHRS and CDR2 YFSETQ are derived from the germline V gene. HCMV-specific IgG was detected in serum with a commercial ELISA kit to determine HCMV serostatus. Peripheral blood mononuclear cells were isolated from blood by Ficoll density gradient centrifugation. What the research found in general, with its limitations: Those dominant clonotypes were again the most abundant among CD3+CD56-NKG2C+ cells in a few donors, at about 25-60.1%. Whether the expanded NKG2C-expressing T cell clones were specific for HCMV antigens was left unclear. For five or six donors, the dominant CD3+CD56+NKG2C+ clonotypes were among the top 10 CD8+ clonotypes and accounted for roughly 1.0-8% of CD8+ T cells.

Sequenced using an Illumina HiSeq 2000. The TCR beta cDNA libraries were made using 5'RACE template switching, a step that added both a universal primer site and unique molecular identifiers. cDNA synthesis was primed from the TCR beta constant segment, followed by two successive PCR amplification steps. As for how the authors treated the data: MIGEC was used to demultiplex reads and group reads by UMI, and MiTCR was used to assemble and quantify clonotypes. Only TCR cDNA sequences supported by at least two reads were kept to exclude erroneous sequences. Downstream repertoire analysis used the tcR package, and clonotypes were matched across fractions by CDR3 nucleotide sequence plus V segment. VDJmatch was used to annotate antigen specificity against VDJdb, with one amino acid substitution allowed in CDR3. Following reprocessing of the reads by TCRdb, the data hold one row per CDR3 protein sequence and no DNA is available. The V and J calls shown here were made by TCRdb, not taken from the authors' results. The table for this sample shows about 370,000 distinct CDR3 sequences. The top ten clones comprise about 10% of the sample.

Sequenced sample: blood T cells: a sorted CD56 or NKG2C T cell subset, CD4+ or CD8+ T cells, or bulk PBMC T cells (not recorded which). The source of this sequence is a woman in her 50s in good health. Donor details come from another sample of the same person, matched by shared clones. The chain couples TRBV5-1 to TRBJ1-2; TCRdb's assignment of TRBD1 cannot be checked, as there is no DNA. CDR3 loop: CASSARQGEGGYTF.